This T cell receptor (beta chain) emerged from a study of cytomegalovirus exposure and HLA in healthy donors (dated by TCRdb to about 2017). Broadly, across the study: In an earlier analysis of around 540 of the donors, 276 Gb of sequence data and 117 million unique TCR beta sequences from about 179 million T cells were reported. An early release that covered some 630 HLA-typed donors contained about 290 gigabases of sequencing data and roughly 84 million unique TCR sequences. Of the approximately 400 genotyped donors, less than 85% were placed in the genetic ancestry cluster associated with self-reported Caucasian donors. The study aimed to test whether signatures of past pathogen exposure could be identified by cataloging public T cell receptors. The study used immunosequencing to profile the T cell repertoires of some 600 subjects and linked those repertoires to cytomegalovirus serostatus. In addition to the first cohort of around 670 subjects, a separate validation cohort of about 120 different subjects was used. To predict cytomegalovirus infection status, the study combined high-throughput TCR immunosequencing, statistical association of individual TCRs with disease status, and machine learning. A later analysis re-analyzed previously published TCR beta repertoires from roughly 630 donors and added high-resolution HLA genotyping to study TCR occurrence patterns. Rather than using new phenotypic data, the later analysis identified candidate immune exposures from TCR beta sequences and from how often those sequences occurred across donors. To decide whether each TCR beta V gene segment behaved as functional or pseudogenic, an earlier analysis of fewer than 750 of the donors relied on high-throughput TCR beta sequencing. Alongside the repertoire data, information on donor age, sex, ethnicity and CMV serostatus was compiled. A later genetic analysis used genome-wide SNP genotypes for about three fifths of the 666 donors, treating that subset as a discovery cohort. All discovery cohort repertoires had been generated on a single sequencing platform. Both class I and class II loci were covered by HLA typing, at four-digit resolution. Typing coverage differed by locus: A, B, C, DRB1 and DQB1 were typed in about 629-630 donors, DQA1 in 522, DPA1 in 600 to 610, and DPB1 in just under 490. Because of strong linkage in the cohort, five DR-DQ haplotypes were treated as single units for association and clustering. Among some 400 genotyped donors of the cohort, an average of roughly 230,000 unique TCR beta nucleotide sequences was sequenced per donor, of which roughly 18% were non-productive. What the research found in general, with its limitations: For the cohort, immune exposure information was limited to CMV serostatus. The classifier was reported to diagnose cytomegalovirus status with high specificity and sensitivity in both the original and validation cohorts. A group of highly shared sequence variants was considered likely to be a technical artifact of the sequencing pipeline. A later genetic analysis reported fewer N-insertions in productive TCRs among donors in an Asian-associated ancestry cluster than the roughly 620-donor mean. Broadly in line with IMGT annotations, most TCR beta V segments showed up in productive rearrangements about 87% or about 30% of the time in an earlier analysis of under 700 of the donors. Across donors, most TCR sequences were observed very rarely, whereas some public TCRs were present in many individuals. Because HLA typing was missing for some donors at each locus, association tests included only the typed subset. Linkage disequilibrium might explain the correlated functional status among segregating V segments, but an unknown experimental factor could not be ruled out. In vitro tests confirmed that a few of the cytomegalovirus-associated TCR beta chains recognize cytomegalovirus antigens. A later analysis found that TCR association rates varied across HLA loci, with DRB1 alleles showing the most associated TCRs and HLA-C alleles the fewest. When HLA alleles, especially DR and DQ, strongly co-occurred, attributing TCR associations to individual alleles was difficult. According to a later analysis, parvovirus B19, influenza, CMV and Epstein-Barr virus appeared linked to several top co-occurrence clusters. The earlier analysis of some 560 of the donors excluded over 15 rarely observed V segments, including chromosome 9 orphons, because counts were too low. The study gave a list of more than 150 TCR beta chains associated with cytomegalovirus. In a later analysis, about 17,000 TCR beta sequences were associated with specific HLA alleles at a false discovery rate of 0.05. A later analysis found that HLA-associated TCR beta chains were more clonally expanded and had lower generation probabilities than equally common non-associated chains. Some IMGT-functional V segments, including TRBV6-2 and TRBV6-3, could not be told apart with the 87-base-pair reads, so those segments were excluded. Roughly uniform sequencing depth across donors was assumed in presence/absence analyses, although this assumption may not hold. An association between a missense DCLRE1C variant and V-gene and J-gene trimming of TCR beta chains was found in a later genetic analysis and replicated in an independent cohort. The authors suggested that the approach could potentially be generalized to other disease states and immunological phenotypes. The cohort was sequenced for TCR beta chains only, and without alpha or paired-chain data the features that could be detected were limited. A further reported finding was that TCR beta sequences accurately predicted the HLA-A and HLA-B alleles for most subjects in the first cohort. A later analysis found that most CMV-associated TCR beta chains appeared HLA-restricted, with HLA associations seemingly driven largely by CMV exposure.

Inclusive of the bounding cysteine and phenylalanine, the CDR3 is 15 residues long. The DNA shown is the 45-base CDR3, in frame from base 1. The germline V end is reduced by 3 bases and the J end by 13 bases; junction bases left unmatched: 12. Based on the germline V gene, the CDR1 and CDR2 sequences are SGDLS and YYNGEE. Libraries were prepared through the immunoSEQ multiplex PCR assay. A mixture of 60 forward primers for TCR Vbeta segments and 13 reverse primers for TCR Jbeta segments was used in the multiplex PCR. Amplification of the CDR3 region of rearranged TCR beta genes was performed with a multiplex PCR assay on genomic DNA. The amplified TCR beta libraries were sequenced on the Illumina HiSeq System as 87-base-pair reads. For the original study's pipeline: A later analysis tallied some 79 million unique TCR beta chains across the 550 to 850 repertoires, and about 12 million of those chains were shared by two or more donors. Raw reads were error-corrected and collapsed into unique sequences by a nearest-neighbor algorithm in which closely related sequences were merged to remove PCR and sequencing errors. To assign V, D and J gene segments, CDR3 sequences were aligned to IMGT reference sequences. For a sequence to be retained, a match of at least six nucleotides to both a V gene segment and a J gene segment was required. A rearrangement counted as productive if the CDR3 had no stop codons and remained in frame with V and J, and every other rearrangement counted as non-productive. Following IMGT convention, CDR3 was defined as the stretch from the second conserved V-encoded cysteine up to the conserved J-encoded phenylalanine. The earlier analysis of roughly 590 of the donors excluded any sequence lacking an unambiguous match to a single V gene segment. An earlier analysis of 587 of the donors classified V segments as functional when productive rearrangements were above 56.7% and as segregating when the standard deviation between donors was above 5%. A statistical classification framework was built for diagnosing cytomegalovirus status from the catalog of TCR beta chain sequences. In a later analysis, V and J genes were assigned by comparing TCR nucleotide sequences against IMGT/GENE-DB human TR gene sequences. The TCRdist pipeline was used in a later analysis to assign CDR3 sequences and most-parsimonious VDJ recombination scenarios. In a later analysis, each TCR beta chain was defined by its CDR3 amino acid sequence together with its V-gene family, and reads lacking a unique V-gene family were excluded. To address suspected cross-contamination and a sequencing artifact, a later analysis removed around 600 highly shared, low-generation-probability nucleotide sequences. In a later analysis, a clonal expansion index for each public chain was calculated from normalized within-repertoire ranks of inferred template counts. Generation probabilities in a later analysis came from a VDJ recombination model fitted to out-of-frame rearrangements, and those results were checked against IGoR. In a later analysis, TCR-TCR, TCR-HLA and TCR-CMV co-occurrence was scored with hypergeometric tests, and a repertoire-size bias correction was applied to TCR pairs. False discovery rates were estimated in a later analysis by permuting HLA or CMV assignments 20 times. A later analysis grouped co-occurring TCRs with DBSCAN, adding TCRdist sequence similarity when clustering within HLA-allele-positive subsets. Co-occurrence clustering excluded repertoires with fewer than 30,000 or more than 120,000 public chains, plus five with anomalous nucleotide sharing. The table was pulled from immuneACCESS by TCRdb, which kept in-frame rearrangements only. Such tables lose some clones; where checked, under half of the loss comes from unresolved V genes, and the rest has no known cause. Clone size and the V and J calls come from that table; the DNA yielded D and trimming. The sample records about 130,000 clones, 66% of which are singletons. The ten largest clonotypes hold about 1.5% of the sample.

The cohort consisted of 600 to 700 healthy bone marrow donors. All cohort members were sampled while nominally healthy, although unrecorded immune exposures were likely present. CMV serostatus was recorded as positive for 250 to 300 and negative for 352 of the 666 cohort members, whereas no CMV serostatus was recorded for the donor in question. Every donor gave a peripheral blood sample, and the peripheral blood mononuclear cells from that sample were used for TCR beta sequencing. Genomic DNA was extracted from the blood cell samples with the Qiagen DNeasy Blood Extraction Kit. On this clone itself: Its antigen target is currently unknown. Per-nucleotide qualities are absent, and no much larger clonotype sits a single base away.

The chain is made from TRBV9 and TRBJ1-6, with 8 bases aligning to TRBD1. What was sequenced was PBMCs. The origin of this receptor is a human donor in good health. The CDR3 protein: CASSEVGQGALPLHF. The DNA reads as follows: TGTGCCAGCAGCGAGGTCGGGCAGGGGGCTCTCCCCCTCCACTTT.